The 9 T cell receptor beta chains presented below share a single source sample, sequenced in a study of T-cell memory formation after mild COVID-19 (dated by TCRdb to the early 2020s). Libraries were made using 5' RACE. Sequencer: Illumina NovaSeq 6000. The raw public data were reprocessed by TCRdb itself: fastp quality trimming at Q25, MiXCR clonotype calling, in-frame beta chains only. Each entry merges the rows of one CDR3 protein and shows their most common DNA and genes. For this sample there are 55,000 to 75,000 distinct CDR3 sequences; around a quarter appear just once. Roughly two fifths of the sample is held by the ten biggest clonotypes. The specimen sequenced was PBMCs or a T cell subset sorted from them (not recorded which). The receptors derive from a man in his late teens or twenties who had mild COVID-19 (a few samples of this study predate the infection). The sample titles of this study are shuffled in the database, so cell type and time point are left out; the donor was told from shared clones.

This clonotype was counted between two and nine times. The CDR3 DNA reads as TGTGCCAGCAGCCCCCGGGACTTTTTGGGGACCGGGGAGCTGTTTTTT. It codes for CASSPRDFLGTGELFF. This rearrangement joins TRBV7-8 to TRBJ2-2, with a weak D call TRBD2 (6 bases). Germline values: CDR1 SGHVS, CDR2 FQNEAQ. Trimming took off 5 bases at V and 5 bases at J, with 18 bases between the two ends. The length of the CDR3 is 16 residues.

This clonotype was seen many times. V is TRBV20-1 and J is TRBJ2-1; tentative D call: TRBD1 (6 bases). V was clipped by 3 bases and J by 5 bases, with 14 bases between them. Germline CDR1 is DFQATT and CDR2 is SNEGSKA (reference sequence). The CDR3 covers 14 residues. This chain's CDR3 is CSARSEDRHNEQFF. The CDR3 DNA follows: TGCAGTGCTAGGAGCGAGGACAGACACAATGAGCAGTTCTTC.

This chain joins TRBV6-5 and TRBJ1-1; D is ambiguous. Trimming left V 2 bases short and J 5 bases short, with 6 bases between. Per germline, CDR1 MNHEY and CDR2 SVGAGI. The CDR3 length is 12 residues. As DNA, the CDR3 is TGTGCCAGCAGTTACGGAGAAACTGAAGCTTTCTTT. Protein: CASSYGETEAFF.

This clonotype was observed a few times. The chain combines TRBV10-3 with TRBJ2-3, with 10 positions matching TRBD2. This CDR3 contains 15 residues. The V and J ends lost 3 bases and 6 bases, in that order; junction bases with no gene match: 6. Germline V gene data show CDR1 as ENHRY and CDR2 as SYGVKD. In nucleotides, the CDR3 is TGTGCCATCAGTGAAGCTAGCGGGGGATTCGATACGCAGTATTTT. Protein sequence: CAISEASGGFDTQYF.

In this sample, this clonotype turned up a few times. The chain combines TRBV12-3 or TRBV12-4 with TRBJ1-1, with D tentatively TRBD1 (5 bases). The CDR3 runs 14 residues. V was shortened by 4 bases and J by 3 bases, with 12 bases between the two germline ends. CDR3 DNA: TGTGCCAGCAGTTCGACAGAGCCTTACACTGAAGCTTTCTTT. Translation gives CASSSTEPYTEAFF.

This clonotype was detected a few times. This rearrangement joins TRBV20-1 to TRBJ2-7; 9 bases align to TRBD2. The CDR3 covers 15 residues. Germline loops: CDR1 DFQATT, CDR2 SNEGSKA (reference sequence). The ends lost 3 bases at V and 0 bases at J; junction bases unmatched: 6. This CDR3 reads CSASRLAVISYEQYV. CDR3 bases: TGCAGTGCTAGCAGACTAGCGGTGATCTCCTACGAGCAGTACGTC.

This clonotype was detected only a few times. This chain links TRBV27 with TRBJ2-3, with D uncertain. CDR1 MNHEY and CDR2 SMNVEV come from the germline V gene (reference sequence). The CDR3 has 16 residues. V gave up 4 bases and J gave up 0 bases, with 14 bases separating them. CDR3 residues: CASSSLSRLSTDTQYF. The CDR3, as DNA: TGTGCCAGCAGTTCGCTAAGCCGGCTTAGCACAGATACGCAGTATTTT.

The chain carries TRBV7-9 and TRBJ2-7; D unclear. The CDR3 runs 12 residues. Germline CDR1 is SEHNR and CDR2 is FQNEAQ (reference sequence). The germline V and J ends were trimmed by 5 bases and 3 bases, with 8 bases remaining between them. CDR3 amino acids: CASSLTDYEQYF. DNA for the CDR3: TGTGCCAGCAGCCTTACCGACTACGAGCAGTACTTC.

There are a few counts of this clonotype. This rearrangement joins TRBV7-2 to TRBJ2-1; no clear D gene. Germline values: CDR1 SGHTA, CDR2 FQGNSA. The ends were cut back, 0 bases at V and 7 bases at J, with 7 bases in the middle. This CDR3 has 13 amino acids. The CDR3 DNA sequence: TGTGCCAGCAGCTTAGCTCTACGTAATGAGCAGTTCTTC. This sequence encodes CASSLALRNEQFF.